The present T cell receptor (beta chain) was sequenced within a study of siplizumab effects on memory and regulatory T cells. Each sample contributed about 10^5 TCR templates to the assay. Sequencing used immunoSEQ multiplex PCR; TCRdb keeps in-frame clones, though not all of them. The data contain about 69,000 clones, 88% of them singletons. Germline V gene sequence: CDR1 SGHTA, CDR2 FQGNSA. The V segment lost 1 base and the J segment 8 bases; nucleotides outside the gene matches: 4. CDR3 length equals 16 residues. This clone was recorded once. This receptor was taken from a human donor in good health. The sequencing input was Tregs sorted from blood. This rearrangement joins TRBV7-2 to TRBJ2-1, with 14 bases identical to TRBD2. This chain's CDR3 is CASSLVGLAGAHEQFF. The CDR3 coding sequence is TGTGCCAGCAGCTTAGTGGGACTAGCGGGAGCTCATGAGCAGTTCTTC.